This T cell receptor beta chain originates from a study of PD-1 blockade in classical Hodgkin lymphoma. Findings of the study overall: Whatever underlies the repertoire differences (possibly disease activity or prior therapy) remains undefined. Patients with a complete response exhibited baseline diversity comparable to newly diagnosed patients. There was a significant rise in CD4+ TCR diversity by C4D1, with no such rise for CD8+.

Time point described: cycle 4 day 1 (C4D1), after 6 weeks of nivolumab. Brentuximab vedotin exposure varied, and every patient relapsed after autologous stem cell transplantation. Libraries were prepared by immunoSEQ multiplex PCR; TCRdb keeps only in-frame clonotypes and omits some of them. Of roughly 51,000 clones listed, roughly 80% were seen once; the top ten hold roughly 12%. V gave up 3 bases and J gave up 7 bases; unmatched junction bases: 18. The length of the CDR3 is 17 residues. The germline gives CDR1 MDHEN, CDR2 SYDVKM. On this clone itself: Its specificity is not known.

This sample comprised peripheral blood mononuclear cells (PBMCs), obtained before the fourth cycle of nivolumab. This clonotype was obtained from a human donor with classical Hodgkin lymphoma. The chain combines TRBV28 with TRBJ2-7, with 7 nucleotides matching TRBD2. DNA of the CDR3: TGTGCCAGCAGTTTCGCACGGGCTAGCGGCCTCCTAATAGAGCAGTACTTC. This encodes CASSFARASGLLIEQYF.